This T cell receptor beta chain was observed in a study of OX40 agonist ivuxolimab in advanced cancers. The germline V gene has CDR1 LNHDA and CDR2 SQIVND (reference sequence). Trimming shortened V by 10 bases and J by 5 bases, and 14 bases separated the two germline ends. The CDR3 sequence is 12 residues long. Whole-study findings and limits: The investigators did not determine what antigen specificity the expanded peripheral T cells had.

To note about this clone: The antigen remains unidentified.

Measured with immunoSEQ multiplex PCR; TCRdb has only the in-frame clones, and not every one. Here the sample spans 70,000 to 75,000 clones, 80% to 95% being singletons. The specimen was CD4+ or CD8+ T cells sorted from blood, collected in a trial of the OX40 agonist ivuxolimab. This receptor was obtained from an adult with an advanced solid tumor such as melanoma, head and neck, liver or kidney cancer. This rearrangement joins TRBV19 to TRBJ2-5, with D perhaps TRBD1 (6 bases). In DNA, the CDR3 is TGTGCCACCAGACAGGCCCCCGAGACCCAGTACTTC. The encoded protein is CATRQAPETQYF.